A selection of T cell receptor beta chains follows, all from one sample in a study of cytotoxic CD8 clonotypes in ibrutinib-treated CLL. Some clones are missing from TCRdb's copy, which holds only in-frame ones; the method was immunoSEQ multiplex PCR. This table holds 250,000 to 350,000 clones, less than 85% found once. The input for sequencing was PBMCs, taken at disease progression, from a patient treated with ibrutinib. All receptors derive from a human donor with chronic lymphocytic leukemia. Both conserved end residues are part of each CDR3. Fields, in order: clone size, D gene, V gene, J gene, CDR3 protein, CDR3 DNA. A D gene is named only where the DNA matches it firmly. Only some rows state a clone size, as once, few, many or a class for expanded clones.

size: .
D: TRBD2
V: TRBV18
J: TRBJ2-2
CDR3: CASSPVEAGAHGELFF
DNA: TGTGCCAGCTCACCGGTAGAAGCGGGAGCCCACGGGGAGCTGTTTTTT

size: .
D: .
V: TRBV7-8
J: TRBJ2-4
CDR3: CASSRSLGPSGTGDIQYF
DNA: TGTGCCAGCAGCCGGAGCTTAGGGCCTTCAGGGACCGGCGACATTCAGTACTTC

size: .
D: .
V: TRBV5-5
J: TRBJ1-1
CDR3: CASSSPGTGSYTEAFF
DNA: TGTGCCAGCAGCTCGCCGGGTACGGGGTCGTACACTGAAGCTTTCTTT

size: few
D: .
V: TRBV10-2
J: TRBJ1-3
CDR3: CASSENGYTIYF
DNA: TGCGCCAGCAGTGAGAATGGATACACCATATATTTT

size: .
D: .
V: TRBV19
J: TRBJ2-3
CDR3: CASSLQGPLGTDTQYF
DNA: TGTGCCAGTAGTTTACAGGGACCTCTTGGCACAGATACGCAGTATTTT

size: .
D: .
V: TRBV4-1
J: TRBJ2-3
CDR3: CASSQETGGADTQYF
DNA: TGCGCCAGCAGCCAAGAGACCGGAGGGGCAGATACGCAGTATTTT

size: .
D: .
V: TRBV7-6
J: TRBJ1-3
CDR3: CASSPGLSSGNTIYF
DNA: TGTGCCAGCAGCCCGGGACTGAGCTCTGGAAACACCATATATTTT

size: .
D: TRBD1
V: TRBV15
J: TRBJ2-7
CDR3: CATSRWGTGTSEQYF
DNA: TGTGCCACCAGCAGATGGGGGACAGGGACCTCCGAGCAGTACTTC

size: .
D: .
V: TRBV7-6
J: TRBJ2-3
CDR3: CASSPTTDTQYF
DNA: TGTGCCAGCAGCCCGACCACAGATACGCAGTATTTT

size: .
D: TRBD1
V: TRBV4-3
J: TRBJ1-5
CDR3: CASSKTGRGPHQPQHF
DNA: TGCGCCAGCAGTAAAACGGGCAGGGGGCCCCATCAGCCCCAGCATTTT

size: .
D: .
V: TRBV5-6
J: TRBJ2-3
CDR3: CASSLDRGLADRDTQYF
DNA: TGTGCCAGCAGCTTGGACAGAGGGCTAGCAGACCGAGATACGCAGTATTTT

size: .
D: .
V: TRBV5-1
J: TRBJ1-1
CDR3: CASASYDKRAEAFF
DNA: TGCGCCAGTGCGAGCTATGACAAGCGGGCGGAAGCTTTCTTT

size: few
D: TRBD1
V: TRBV9
J: TRBJ1-2
CDR3: CASSLDREYGYTF
DNA: TGTGCCAGCAGCCTCGACAGGGAATATGGCTACACCTTC

size: .
D: .
V: TRBV7-9
J: TRBJ1-4
CDR3: CASSFSTESNEKLFF
DNA: TGTGCCAGCAGCTTTTCGACAGAATCTAATGAAAAACTGTTTTTT

size: .
D: .
V: TRBV7-3
J: TRBJ2-5
CDR3: CASSPRGRGETQYF
DNA: TGTGCCAGCAGCCCAAGGGGTCGGGGGGAGACCCAGTACTTC

size: .
D: TRBD2
V: TRBV7-2
J: TRBJ2-7
CDR3: CASSPWSSGRMGGQYF
DNA: TGTGCCAGCAGCCCCTGGTCTAGCGGGAGGATGGGGGGGCAGTACTTC

size: .
D: .
V: TRBV27
J: TRBJ2-3
CDR3: CASSRIADTQYF
DNA: TGTGCCAGCAGTCGAATAGCAGATACGCAGTATTTT

size: few
D: .
V: TRBV6-5
J: TRBJ2-7
CDR3: CASSRGPDYEQYF
DNA: TGTGCCAGCAGTAGGGGACCCGACTACGAGCAGTACTTC

size: .
D: TRBD2
V: TRBV7-2
J: TRBJ2-5
CDR3: CASRGNGRAETQYF
DNA: TGTGCCAGCAGAGGTAACGGGAGGGCAGAGACCCAGTACTTC

size: .
D: TRBD1
V: TRBV7-2
J: TRBJ2-7
CDR3: CASSIQTGTGFYEQYF
DNA: TGTGCCAGCAGCATCCAAACCGGGACAGGGTTCTACGAGCAGTACTTC

size: .
D: .
V: TRBV7-2
J: TRBJ2-1
CDR3: CASSLWAGTITGHEQFF
DNA: TGTGCCAGCAGCTTATGGGCTGGGACAATCACGGGCCATGAGCAGTTCTTC

size: .
D: TRBD1
V: TRBV5-1
J: TRBJ2-1
CDR3: CASSLTGGYNEQFF
DNA: TGCGCCAGCAGCTTAACAGGGGGTTACAATGAGCAGTTCTTC

size: .
D: .
V: TRBV15
J: TRBJ1-1
CDR3: CATSRDREVAEAFF
DNA: TGTGCCACCAGCAGAGACAGGGAAGTCGCTGAAGCTTTCTTT

size: once
D: .
V: TRBV7-3
J: TRBJ2-2
CDR3: CASSPGAAPGELFF
DNA: TGTGCCAGCAGCCCTGGGGCAGCCCCGGGGGAGCTGTTTTTT

size: few
D: .
V: TRBV6-6
J: TRBJ1-2
CDR3: CASSYSTNTYGYTF
DNA: TGTGCCAGCAGTTACTCTACCAACACCTATGGCTACACCTTC

size: .
D: .
V: TRBV7-2
J: TRBJ2-7
CDR3: CASSPYDRGAEQYF
DNA: TGTGCCAGCAGCCCATACGACAGAGGGGCCGAGCAGTACTTC

size: .
D: .
V: TRBV5-4
J: TRBJ1-4
CDR3: CASSLGGATNEKLFF
DNA: TGTGCCAGCAGCCTGGGGGGCGCAACTAATGAAAAACTGTTTTTT

size: .
D: .
V: TRBV5-6
J: TRBJ1-2
CDR3: CASSLSPGRPMYRYTF
DNA: TGTGCCAGCAGCTTGTCGCCGGGACGCCCCATGTATCGCTACACCTTC

size: .
D: .
V: TRBV11-1
J: TRBJ2-7
CDR3: CASSQGTDAYEQYF
DNA: TGTGCCAGCAGCCAAGGGACGGATGCCTACGAGCAGTACTTC

size: .
D: .
V: TRBV5-1
J: TRBJ2-2
CDR3: CASSLASVGTGELFF
DNA: TGCGCCAGCAGCTTGGCCTCCGTAGGCACCGGGGAGCTGTTTTTT

size: .
D: .
V: TRBV20-1
J: TRBJ2-7
CDR3: CSGGSDEQYF
DNA: TGCAGTGGTGGGAGCGACGAGCAGTACTTC

size: .
D: .
V: TRBV28
J: TRBJ1-2
CDR3: CASSYRVPTNYGYTF
DNA: TGTGCCAGCAGCTACAGGGTACCAACTAACTATGGCTACACCTTC

size: .
D: .
V: TRBV5-6
J: TRBJ2-6
CDR3: CASSWDGANVLTF
DNA: TGTGCCAGCAGCTGGGATGGGGCCAACGTCCTGACTTTC

size: .
D: .
V: TRBV5-4
J: TRBJ2-5
CDR3: CASSSSSGLLHLETQYF
DNA: TGTGCCAGCAGCTCCTCGTCGGGACTCCTCCATTTAGAGACCCAGTACTTC

size: once
D: TRBD1
V: TRBV11-3
J: TRBJ1-5
CDR3: CASSLDQVGGAGQPQHF
DNA: TGTGCCAGCAGCTTAGACCAGGTAGGGGGCGCCGGTCAGCCCCAGCATTTT

size: .
D: .
V: TRBV5-1
J: TRBJ1-4
CDR3: CASSFKFQRKEGEKLFF
DNA: TGCGCCAGCAGCTTCAAATTCCAACGGAAGGAGGGAGAAAAACTGTTTTTT

size: once
D: .
V: TRBV9
J: TRBJ2-2
CDR3: CASSVGVQGGAGELFF
DNA: TGTGCCAGCAGCGTAGGGGTACAGGGGGGGGCCGGGGAGCTGTTTTTT

size: .
D: TRBD2
V: TRBV9
J: TRBJ2-3
CDR3: CASSVGLAGGPSTDTQYF
DNA: TGTGCCAGCAGCGTAGGATTAGCGGGAGGGCCCTCAACAGATACGCAGTATTTT

size: few
D: .
V: TRBV7-6
J: TRBJ2-2
CDR3: CASSPLRGTGELFF
DNA: TGTGCCAGCAGCCCACTCAGGGGAACCGGGGAGCTGTTTTTT

size: .
D: .
V: TRBV28
J: TRBJ2-5
CDR3: CASSATQDSQETQYF
DNA: TGTGCCAGCAGTGCTACACAGGACAGCCAAGAGACCCAGTACTTC

size: once
D: .
V: TRBV29-1
J: TRBJ2-7
CDR3: CSVLLPSVSYEQYF
DNA: TGCAGCGTTCTTTTGCCTAGCGTCTCCTACGAGCAGTACTTC

size: .
D: TRBD1
V: TRBV5-1
J: TRBJ1-2
CDR3: CASSLDRGYGYTF
DNA: TGCGCCAGCAGCTTGGACAGGGGATATGGCTACACCTTC

size: .
D: .
V: TRBV6-6
J: TRBJ1-6
CDR3: CASTRGSPLHF
DNA: TGTGCCAGCACCAGGGGATCACCCCTCCACTTT

size: .
D: .
V: TRBV2
J: TRBJ2-7
CDR3: CASSEYDSYEQYF
DNA: TGTGCCAGCAGTGAATATGACTCCTACGAGCAGTACTTC

size: .
D: .
V: TRBV9
J: TRBJ1-1
CDR3: CASSVGQEAFF
DNA: TGTGCCAGCAGCGTAGGGCAGGAAGCTTTCTTT

size: .
D: TRBD1
V: TRBV6-5
J: TRBJ1-2
CDR3: CASSVGQGFVGYTF
DNA: TGTGCCAGCAGTGTAGGACAGGGTTTCGTAGGCTACACCTTC